Listed below are T cell receptor beta chains from one sample, sequenced in a study of control samples from healthy donors and cancer patients. Assay used: immunoSEQ multiplex PCR; TCRdb lists only in-frame clones, some missing. Of approximately 150,000 clones in the sample, roughly 86% were seen once. Sample: PBMCs. The receptors originated from a man in his fifties or sixties with head and neck cancer. The CDR3 runs from the conserved cysteine through the conserved F or W. Clone size, where shown, is once, few, many, or a class for clones that have expanded.

clone_size v_call cdr3_aa
- TRBV5-1 CASSLGQGAANEKLFF
- TRBV29-1 CSVIFSGGSYNEQFF
- TRBV4-1 CASSQRLTSGTETKNIQYF
- TRBV10-3 CATAIRFEQYF
- TRBV4-1 CASSQMGQLSNQPQHF
- TRBV6-5 CASSYSIGQKWALHF
- TRBV6-1 CASSDPDRGQNTGELFF
- TRBV6-5 CASRWGQGKAFF
- TRBV21-1 CASSKEDRQVWGNTIYF
- TRBV5-1 CASSLGASYSEQETQYF
- TRBV6-1 CASSDPTGSNQPQHF
- TRBV6-6 CASSGGQGAPRYGYTF
- TRBV28 CASSLRLISPLHF
- TRBV2 CASSDPGGRASSYEQYF
once TRBV4-2 CASSWGGETQYF
- TRBV18 CASSLTENTEAFF
- TRBV11-2 CASGWTGGNNEQFF
- TRBV27 CASSLRTSGREVYNEQFF
once TRBV19 CASGPYATNEKLFF
- TRBV6-5 CASRGTSGNYEQYF
- TRBV4-1 CASSQEGNVNEKLFF
- TRBV27 CASSLSASRSPYYEQYF